This TCR beta chain was sequenced for a study of blood T cell repertoires in COVID-19. Study-level background: Some COVID-19 samples were acute and others convalescent; all came from the United States, Italy and Spain. PBMCs, B-cell-depleted T cells, or T cells were the source of the cDNA or gDNA that made up the material.

Original processing notes: Amplifying reference gene primers gave estimates of nucleated cell counts. Sequenced by immunoSEQ multiplex PCR; TCRdb stores in-frame clones only, minus some. That table supplies the V and J calls and clone size; D and trimming were determined from the DNA. The data contain roughly 64,000 clones, 86% of them singletons. This CDR3 is built from 12 residues. Germline V gene lookup returns CDR1 PRHDT and CDR2 FYEKMQ (reference sequence). V was clipped by 2 bases and J by 9 bases, with 5 bases between them. Sequencing used peripheral blood. This sequence was found in a man in his fifties with active COVID-19. This chain joins TRBV13 and TRBJ1-6; D unclear. CDR3 DNA sequence: TGTGCCAGCAGCTTATTTAGTTCACCCCTCCACTTT. Its translation is CASSLFSSPLHF.